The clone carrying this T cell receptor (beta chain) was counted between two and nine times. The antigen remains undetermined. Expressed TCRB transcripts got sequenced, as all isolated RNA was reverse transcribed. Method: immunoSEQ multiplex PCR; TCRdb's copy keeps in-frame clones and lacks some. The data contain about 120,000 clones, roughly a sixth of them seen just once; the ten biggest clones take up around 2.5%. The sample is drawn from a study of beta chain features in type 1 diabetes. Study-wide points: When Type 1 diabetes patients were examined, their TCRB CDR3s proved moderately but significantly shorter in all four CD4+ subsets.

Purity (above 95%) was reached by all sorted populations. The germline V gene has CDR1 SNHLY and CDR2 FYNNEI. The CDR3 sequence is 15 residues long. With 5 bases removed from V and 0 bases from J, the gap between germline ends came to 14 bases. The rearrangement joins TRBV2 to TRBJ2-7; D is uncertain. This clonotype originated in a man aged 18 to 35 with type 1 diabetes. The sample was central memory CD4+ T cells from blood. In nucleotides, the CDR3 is TGTGCCAGCAGTTACGTCCCCAGGAGCTCCTACGAGCAGTACTTC. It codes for CASSYVPRSSYEQYF.